This T cell receptor (beta chain) was identified during a study of T cell repertoires in cytomegalovirus infection. Overall study: Public signatures in TCR beta pointed to CMV infection and matching HLA type. Study-level results: Identification of carriers of CMV plus the relevant HLA was achieved through cumulative public TCR beta family frequency. In two of eight donors, the top clonotype was HLA-C-restricted CMV-specific.

Each CDR3 protein is one row after TCRdb ran MiXCR on the reads. This sample has 160,000 or so distinct CDR3 sequences, with 20% to 30% found just once. In regard to this clonotype: Its antigen is still unknown.

Germline values: CDR1 LGHDT, CDR2 YNNKEL (reference sequence). V lost 2 bases, J lost 0 bases, and 2 bases stayed unmatched. This CDR3 contains 17 residues. This chain connects TRBV3-1 to TRBJ2-7; 15 bases line up with TRBD2. This receptor was taken from a human donor in good health (CMV status not recorded). Some clones in this sample may be carry-over from other donors' samples. Sequenced material: PBMCs. In DNA, the CDR3 is TGTGCCAGCAGCCAAAGGACTAGCGGGAGGGCCTCCTACGAGCAGTACTTC. This codes for CASSQRTSGRASYEQYF.